This TCR beta chain was profiled in a study of Graves' ophthalmopathy and Graves' hyperthyroidism. Notes on the study in general: Built on 13 signatures, a model told ophthalmopathy apart from stable hyperthyroidism with 85% to 90% sensitivity and around 80% specificity. The majority of expanded thyroid clonotypes above 0.001 frequency also occurred in blood.

Patients were diagnosed from clinical symptoms, serum thyroxine, TRAb, thyroid ultrasound and orbital computed tomography. A remark on this clonotype: What it recognizes is unknown.

For repertoire sequencing, the TCR beta CDR3 regions were amplified from RNA transcripts. After a first-round RT-PCR with HTBI primers, a second-round multiplex PCR was run. MiXCR, applied by TCRdb to the multiplex PCR reads, yields one record per CDR3 protein. There are about 370,000 distinct CDR3 sequences in the sample; about 18% occur only once, and roughly 2.3% lies in the top ten. Germline CDR1 reads SGHKS; CDR2 reads YYEKEE (reference sequence). Trimming took 4 bases from V and 0 from J, leaving 10 bases between them. The CDR3 has 14 amino acids. This sequence originates from an adult woman with stable Graves' hyperthyroidism. The chain couples TRBV5-5 to TRBJ1-1, with a weak D call TRBD1 (6 bases). The sequencing sample was made of peripheral blood. For the CDR3, the DNA is TGTGCCAGCAGCATACAGGGTTTGAACACTGAAGCTTTCTTT. Translating it yields CASSIQGLNTEAFF.